A single sample is the source of the 29 T cell receptor beta chains below, sequenced in a study of T cell repertoires in cytomegalovirus infection. Their cognate antigens are unknown. TCRdb used MiXCR to reprocess the reads, holding one entry per CDR3 protein. This table has under 200,000 distinct CDR3 sequences, 20% to 25% appearing once. Source: CD8+ T cells from cultured PBMCs, taken from culture after CMV antigen stimulation. The receptors stem from a human donor in good health (CMV status not recorded). Some clones in this sample may be carry-over from other donors' samples.

This clonotype appeared a few times. In DNA, the CDR3 is TGTGCCAGCAGCTTAGACCCGGTAGCCAAAAACATTCAGTACTTC. Amino acids: CASSLDPVAKNIQYF. The rearrangement links TRBV7-9 to TRBJ2-4; D ambiguous. V lost 1 base and J 0 bases, leaving 7 bases between the germline ends. There are 15 residues in the CDR3. Germline-derived CDR1 and CDR2 are SEHNR and FQNEAQ (reference sequence).

This clonotype has just a few counts. This chain joins TRBV7-9 and TRBJ1-1, with D possibly being TRBD1 (6 bases). CDR1 SEHNR and CDR2 FQNEAQ come from the germline V gene (reference sequence). Trimming removed 3 bases at V and 8 bases at J, with 7 bases between. The CDR3 extends over 11 amino acids. CDR3 in DNA: TGTGCCAGCAGCTTTGACAGGGAAGCTTTCTTT. Translated, it gives CASSFDREAFF.

The gene calls are TRBV12-5 and TRBJ1-5; D is unclear. The V and J ends lost 4 bases and 0 bases respectively, with 25 bases between them. The germline V gene encodes CDR1 LGHNT and CDR2 FRNRAP. The length of the CDR3 is 20 residues. DNA for the CDR3: TGTGCTAGTGGTTCCCCTGCCGGCCGACGCATTTATTATAGCAATCAGCCCCAGCATTTT. This gives the protein CASGSPAGRRIYYSNQPQHF.

The chain combines TRBV27 with TRBJ1-2; TRBD1 agrees at 8 bases. Trimming took 9 bases from V and 2 from J; bases not matched to a gene: 5. This CDR3 spans 13 amino acids. Germline CDR1 MNHEY, CDR2 SMNVEV (reference sequence). The CDR3 spells CASTGGFNYGYTF. In DNA form, the CDR3 reads TGTGCCAGTACAGGGGGATTCAACTATGGCTACACCTTC.

Ten or more counts support this clonotype. The V gene is TRBV12-3 or TRBV12-4, the J gene TRBJ2-3, with D perhaps matching TRBD2 (6 bases). CDR3 length equals 13 residues. Trimming cost V 5 bases and J 4 bases, with 10 bases left between them. The CDR3 is CASSAAGPDTQYF. The CDR3 nucleotides read TGTGCCAGCAGTGCCGCGGGGCCAGATACGCAGTATTTT.

The chain recombines TRBV7-2 with TRBJ2-5; 11 bases are a match to TRBD2. This CDR3 has 15 residues. Per the germline V gene, CDR1 is SGHTA and CDR2 is FQGNSA. After removal of 3 bases from V and 5 bases from J, the junction contained 5 bases not matched to a gene. The CDR3 coding sequence is TGTGCCAGCAGCTTTTTAGCGGGGGGGCACGAGACCCAGTACTTC. Its protein is CASSFLAGGHETQYF.

This clonotype was seen only a few times. The gene calls are TRBV7-9 and TRBJ2-2, with TRBD1 identical over 8 bases. The CDR3 runs 15 residues. The V gene end was trimmed by 7 bases and the J gene end by 4 bases; junction bases not matched to a gene: 8. CDR1 is SEHNR, CDR2 FQNEAQ, per germline (reference sequence). The CDR3 coding sequence is TGTGCCAGCATCCCTGACAGGGGAACCACCGGGGAGCTGTTTTTT. It is translated as CASIPDRGTTGELFF.

The chain recombines TRBV7-8 with TRBJ2-1; possibly TRBD1 for D (5 bases). From germline, CDR1 is SGHVS and CDR2 FQNEAQ. The CDR3 is 14 amino acids. V gave up 1 base and J gave up 5 bases, with 9 bases separating them. The CDR3 sequence: CASSLGQPNNEQFF. CDR3 nucleotides: TGTGCCAGCAGCTTAGGACAGCCCAACAATGAGCAGTTCTTC.

This clonotype has just a few counts. The chain joins TRBV4-1 to TRBJ1-1, with TRBD1 matching over 10 bases. Germline values: CDR1 MGHRA, CDR2 YSYEKL. There are 16 residues in the CDR3. The V gene end was trimmed by 3 bases and the J gene end by 3 bases; junction bases not matched to a gene: 7. CDR3: CASSHNDRGQDTEAFF. CDR3 DNA: TGCGCCAGCAGCCATAACGACAGGGGGCAGGACACTGAAGCTTTCTTT.

In its sample, this clonotype was seen a few times. In DNA, the CDR3 is TGTGCCAGCAGCTTAGAAAGGGACAGACGGCAGTTCTTC. Residues: CASSLERDRRQFF. The chain links TRBV11-2 to TRBJ2-1, with 7 nucleotides matching TRBD1. CDR1 is SGHAT and CDR2 is FQNNGV in the germline V gene. The length of the CDR3 is 13 residues. With 0 bases clipped from V and 12 bases from J, the junction kept 5 bases outside the gene matches.

The V call is TRBV5-6, the J call TRBJ2-2; D not certain. There are 14 residues in the CDR3. Germline loops: CDR1 SGHDT, CDR2 YYEEEE. Trimming took off 8 bases at V and 1 base at J, with 12 bases between the two ends. In DNA, the CDR3 is TGTGCCAGAGACTGGCAGGTGAACACCGGGGAGCTGTTTTTT. This encodes CARDWQVNTGELFF. Based on the CDR3 plus reference TRBV5-6 and TRBJ2-2, the full variable domain is DAGVTQSPTHLIKTRGQQVTLRCSPKSGHDTVSWYQQALGQGPQFIFQYYEEEERQRGNFPDRFSGHQFPNYSSELNVNALLLGDSALYLCARDWQVNTGELFFGEGSRLTVL.

The CDR3 nucleotides are TGTGCCAGCAGCTCGACCCGGACAGGGATACATTCACCCCTCCACTTT. The encoded protein is CASSSTRTGIHSPLHF. The chain employs TRBV7-2 and TRBJ1-6, with TRBD1 identical over 8 bases. The V gene's germline CDR1 is SGHTA and CDR2 FQGNSA. J lost 8 bases, V lost 4 bases, and 10 bases had no gene match. CDR3 length: 16 amino acids.

The sample holds a few counts of this clonotype. The gene calls are TRBV18 and TRBJ1-5; a possible D gene is TRBD1 (6 bases). Germline assignment: CDR1 KGHSH and CDR2 LQKENI. Trimming cost V 3 bases and J 0 bases, with 24 bases left between them. This CDR3 has 20 amino acids. CDR3 in DNA: TGTGCCAGCTCACCGAGACCCGGGCAGGGGTCGTCGGGTAGCAATCAGCCCCAGCATTTT. Translating gives CASSPRPGQGSSGSNQPQHF.

This clonotype has only a few counts. This chain joins TRBV7-2 and TRBJ2-1; unclear D gene. The CDR3 covers 12 residues. Germline V gene sequence: CDR1 SGHTA, CDR2 FQGNSA. Between the trimmed V and J ends, which lost 4 bases and 3 bases, there was a span of 4 bases. The CDR3 loop is CASSSRYNEQFF. Written as DNA, the CDR3 is TGTGCCAGCAGCTCCCGCTACAATGAGCAGTTCTTC.

The rearrangement uses TRBV6-2 or TRBV6-3 and TRBJ1-5, with D perhaps matching TRBD1 (5 bases). The CDR3 length is 16 residues. Trimming took off 6 bases at V and 0 bases at J, with 15 bases between the two ends. Germline lookup yields CDR1 MNHEY and CDR2 SVGEGT. The CDR3 here is CASRGGDLYSNQPQHF. The DNA of the CDR3 is TGTGCCAGCAGGGGAGGGGACCTCTATAGCAATCAGCCCCAGCATTTT.

This clonotype has more than one count but fewer than ten. Being one base from a much bigger clone, this may be a read error. The chain recombines TRBV7-8 with TRBJ2-5, with D maybe TRBD2 (6 bases). This CDR3 region has 15 residues. Germline lookup yields CDR1 SGHVS and CDR2 FQNEAQ. CDR3 sequence reads: CTSTLLAPGEETQYF. CDR3 coding DNA: TGTACCAGCACCCTACTAGCCCCGGGCGAGGAGACCCAGTACTTC.

This clonotype was observed a few times. This rearrangement joins TRBV6-5 to TRBJ1-1; unclear D gene. Germline lookup yields CDR1 MNHEY and CDR2 SVGAGI. V was cut by 3 bases and J by 3 bases, with 11 bases left in between. The length of the CDR3 is 14 residues. Written as DNA, the CDR3 is TGTGCCAGCAGTTATGGAGGGCCGGACACTGAAGCTTTCTTT. Its translation: CASSYGGPDTEAFF.

This clonotype was picked up a small number of times. The rearrangement links TRBV7-6 to TRBJ1-4; maybe TRBD1 (6 bases). V dropped 5 bases and J dropped 4 bases, with 17 bases sitting between them. CDR1 and CDR2 (germline): SGHVS, FNYEAQ. The CDR3 has 16 residues. The CDR3 here is CASSNTGGEDNEKLFF. The CDR3 DNA is TGTGCCAGCAGCAATACGGGGGGCGAAGATAATGAAAAACTGTTTTTT.

The V call is TRBV7-8, the J call TRBJ1-6, with TRBD1 as a possible D gene (6 bases). The CDR3 sequence is 14 residues long. Per the germline V gene, CDR1 is SGHVS and CDR2 is FQNEAQ. V shed 5 bases and J shed 8 bases, with 13 bases lying between them. The CDR3 loop reads CASSPEEGDSPLHF. DNA of the CDR3: TGTGCCAGCAGCCCAGAGGAGGGGGATTCACCCCTCCACTTT.

This clonotype showed up just a few times. This chain joins TRBV7-8 and TRBJ2-5; 8 nucleotides agree with TRBD1. V lost 5 bases and J lost 5; bases outside the gene matches: 7. Germline CDR1 is SGHVS and CDR2 is FQNEAQ. The CDR3 is 14 residues long. CDR3 sequence: CASSPPDREETQYF. CDR3 DNA: TGTGCCAGCAGCCCCCCGGACAGGGAGGAGACCCAGTACTTC.

This clonotype was observed many times. The chain is built from TRBV7-9 and TRBJ1-2; no reliable D call. Germline values: CDR1 SEHNR, CDR2 FQNEAQ (reference sequence). V was pared by 6 bases and J by 3 bases, with 5 bases between. The CDR3 spans 11 residues. DNA of the CDR3: TGTGCCAGCAGTTCTGACTATGGCTACACCTTC. It encodes CASSSDYGYTF.

The J gene is TRBJ2-3, the V gene TRBV2; D is possibly TRBD2 (5 bases). Trimming cost V 5 bases and J 3 bases, with 18 bases left between them. The CDR3 length is 16 residues. The germline V gene encodes CDR1 SNHLY and CDR2 FYNNEI. Here the CDR3 DNA reads TGTGCCAGCAGTCCCCCGAGGGTTGGAGGTACAGATACGCAGTATTTT. The encoded protein is CASSPPRVGGTDTQYF.

The V gene is TRBV12-3 or TRBV12-4, the J gene TRBJ2-5; D may be TRBD1 (5 bases). V gave up 7 bases and J gave up 5 bases, with 14 bases separating them. This CDR3 region has 13 residues. In DNA, the CDR3 is TGTGCCAGCAATTGGGGCTTACATGAGACCCAGTACTTC. Its translation is CASNWGLHETQYF.

This clonotype was counted a few times. The chain has TRBV14 and TRBJ1-4, with D perhaps TRBD1 (5 bases). V was clipped by 6 bases and J by 3 bases, with 26 bases between them. Germline CDR1 reads SGHDN; CDR2 reads FVKESK. This CDR3 has 19 residues. CDR3 in amino acids: CASSPSGLTATRANEKLFF. The CDR3 bases are TGTGCCAGCAGTCCCTCAGGGTTAACTGCAACTCGAGCTAATGAAAAACTGTTTTTT.

This clonotype was seen a handful of times. This chain joins TRBV7-6 and TRBJ1-1, with TRBD1 matching 11 bases. This CDR3 comprises 15 residues. Germline V gene data show CDR1 as SGHVS and CDR2 as FNYEAQ. Trimming removed 6 bases from V and 5 bases from J; junction bases left unmatched: 8. In nucleotides, the CDR3 is TGTGCCAGCAGTCGCGGACAGGGGGCGCGGACTGAAGCTTTCTTT. Its protein is CASSRGQGARTEAFF.

This clonotype showed up just a few times. The chain has TRBV12-3 or TRBV12-4 and TRBJ2-7, with 8 bases lining up with TRBD1. V lost 6 bases and J lost 1; bases outside the gene matches: 8. This CDR3 contains 15 residues. CDR3: CASSPNRDRSYEQYF. CDR3 nucleotide sequence: TGTGCCAGCAGCCCGAACCGGGACAGGTCCTACGAGCAGTACTTC.

The chain combines TRBV12-3 or TRBV12-4 with TRBJ2-3, with a possible D match to TRBD2 (5 bases). The CDR3 is 14 residues long. The ends were cut back, 5 bases at V and 0 bases at J, with 9 bases in the middle. CDR3 nucleotides: TGTGCCAGCAGTCCTAGAGGGAGCACAGATACGCAGTATTTT. Amino acid sequence: CASSPRGSTDTQYF.

This clonotype was picked up a small number of times. V usage is TRBV15 and J usage is TRBJ1-5; D is possibly TRBD1 (5 bases). The V gene's germline CDR1 is LNHNV and CDR2 YYDKDF (reference sequence). The CDR3 sequence is 14 residues long. The V end lost 0 bases, the J end lost 2 bases, and 5 bases lay between the germline ends. In DNA form, the CDR3 reads TGTGCCACCAGCAGAGACAGGGGCAATCAGCCCCAGCATTTT. This sequence encodes CATSRDRGNQPQHF.

This sequence joins TRBV27 and TRBJ2-1; tentatively, D is TRBD1 (6 bases). The germline V and J ends were trimmed by 3 bases and 6 bases, with 12 bases remaining between them. CDR3 size: 14 residues. The germline V gene has CDR1 MNHEY and CDR2 SMNVEV (reference sequence). CDR3 sequence reads: CASSLSGHVNEQFF. CDR3 bases: TGTGCCAGCAGTTTGTCGGGACACGTCAATGAGCAGTTCTTC.